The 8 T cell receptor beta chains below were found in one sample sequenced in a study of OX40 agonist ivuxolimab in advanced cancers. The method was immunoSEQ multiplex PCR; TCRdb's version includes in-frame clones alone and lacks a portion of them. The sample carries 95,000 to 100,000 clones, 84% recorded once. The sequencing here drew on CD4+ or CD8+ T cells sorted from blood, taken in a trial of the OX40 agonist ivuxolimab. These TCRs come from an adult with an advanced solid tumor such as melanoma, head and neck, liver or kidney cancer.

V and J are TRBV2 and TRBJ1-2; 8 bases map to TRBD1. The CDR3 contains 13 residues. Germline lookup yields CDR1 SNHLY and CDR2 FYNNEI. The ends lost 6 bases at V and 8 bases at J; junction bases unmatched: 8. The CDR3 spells CASRKMDRDGYTF. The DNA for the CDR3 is TGTGCCAGCAGGAAGATGGACAGGGACGGCTACACCTTC.

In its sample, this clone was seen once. CDR3 sequence reads: CASSWTSGGTYEQYF. The CDR3 DNA reads TGTGCCAGCAGCTGGACTAGCGGAGGGACCTACGAGCAGTACTTC. J is TRBJ2-7 and V is TRBV6-5, with 10 positions matching TRBD2. The CDR3 totals 15 residues. CDR1 is MNHEY and CDR2 is SVGAGI in the germline V gene. J gave up 2 bases and V 6 bases, and 7 bases lay outside the gene matches.

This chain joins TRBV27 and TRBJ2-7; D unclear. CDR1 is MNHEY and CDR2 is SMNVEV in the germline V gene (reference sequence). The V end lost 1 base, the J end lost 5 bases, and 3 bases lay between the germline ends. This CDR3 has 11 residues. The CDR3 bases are TGTGCCAGCAGTTTATATGACGAGCAGTACTTC. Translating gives CASSLYDEQYF.

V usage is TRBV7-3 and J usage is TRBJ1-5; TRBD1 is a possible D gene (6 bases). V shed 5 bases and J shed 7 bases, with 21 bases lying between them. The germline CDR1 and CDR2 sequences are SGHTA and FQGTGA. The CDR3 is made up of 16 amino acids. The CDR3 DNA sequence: TGTGCCAGCAGCCCGAACCGGGACATTTTAGGGCAGCCCCAGCATTTT. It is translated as CASSPNRDILGQPQHF.

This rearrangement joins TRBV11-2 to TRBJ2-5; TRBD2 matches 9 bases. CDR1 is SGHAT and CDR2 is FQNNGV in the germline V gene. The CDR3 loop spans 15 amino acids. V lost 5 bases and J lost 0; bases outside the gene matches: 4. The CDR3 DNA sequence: TGTGCCAGCAGCCCGACTAGCGGATACCAAGAGACCCAGTACTTC. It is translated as CASSPTSGYQETQYF.

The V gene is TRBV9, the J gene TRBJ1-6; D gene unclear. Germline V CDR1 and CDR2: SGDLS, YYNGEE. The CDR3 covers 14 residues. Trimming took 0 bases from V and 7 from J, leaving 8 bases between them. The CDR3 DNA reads TGTGCCAGCAGCGTAGCTACGGTGAATTCACCCCTCCACTTT. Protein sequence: CASSVATVNSPLHF.

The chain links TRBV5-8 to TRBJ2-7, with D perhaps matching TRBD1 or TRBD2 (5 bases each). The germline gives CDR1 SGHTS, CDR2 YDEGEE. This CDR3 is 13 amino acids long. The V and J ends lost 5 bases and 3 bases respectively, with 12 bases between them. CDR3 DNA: TGTGCCAGCAGTGCCGGGACGCACTACGAGCAGTACTTC. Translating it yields CASSAGTHYEQYF.

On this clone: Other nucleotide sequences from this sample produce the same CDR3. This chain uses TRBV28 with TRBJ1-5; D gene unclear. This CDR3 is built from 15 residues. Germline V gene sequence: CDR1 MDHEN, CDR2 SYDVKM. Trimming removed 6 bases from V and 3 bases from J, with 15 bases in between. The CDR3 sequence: CASRGILPLNQPQHF. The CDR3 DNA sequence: TGTGCCAGCAGAGGGATACTTCCCCTCAATCAGCCCCAGCATTTT.